These 8 T cell receptor beta chains originate from one sample sequenced in a study of blood T cell repertoires in COVID-19 (TCRdb year 2020). The library was made by the immunoSEQ multiplex PCR assay. TCRdb took this table from immuneACCESS and kept in-frame rearrangements with V and J called. Such tables lack part of the clones; where checked against another copy, unresolved V genes explain under half of the gap, and the rest is unexplained. In this sample the table shows more than 120,000 clones, approximately 80% of which occur a single time. The ten largest make up more than 3% of the sample. The sequencing input was PBMCs or T cells enriched from blood (not recorded which). These receptors originate from a man aged 50 to 59 in a cohort exposed to, infected with or recovered from COVID-19 (not recorded which).

The V and J genes are TRBV4-1 and TRBJ1-5; D perhaps matches TRBD1 (5 bases). The CDR3 is 17 residues long. Germline loops: CDR1 MGHRA, CDR2 YSYEKL. Deletions cut 3 bases from V and 5 bases from J, with 20 bases between. This chain's CDR3 is CASSQPGLQREHQPQHF. The CDR3 DNA sequence: TGCGCCAGCAGCCAGCCGGGACTTCAGAGGGAGCATCAGCCCCAGCATTTT.

The chain combines TRBV10-1 with TRBJ1-1, with a weak D call TRBD1 (6 bases). CDR1 and CDR2 from the germline V gene are WNHNN and SYGVQD (reference sequence). The ends were cut back, 2 bases at V and 8 bases at J, with 9 bases in the middle. The CDR3 is made up of 12 amino acids. The chain's CDR3 is CASSEGGAEAFF. Written as DNA, the CDR3 is TGCGCCAGCAGTGAGGGGGGGGCAGAAGCTTTCTTT.

V and J are TRBV9 and TRBJ2-7; D is unresolved. The V end lost 0 bases, the J end lost 6 bases, and 4 bases lay between the germline ends. There are 11 residues in the CDR3. CDR1 is SGDLS, CDR2 YYNGEE, per germline. CDR3 coding DNA: TGTGCCAGCAGCGTAGCGGGCGAGCAGTACTTC. This sequence encodes CASSVAGEQYF.

J is TRBJ2-5 and V is TRBV14; 10 positions match TRBD2. This CDR3 is 18 amino acids long. In germline, CDR1 is SGHDN, CDR2 FVKESK. The J segment lost 1 base and the V segment lost 4 bases, leaving 12 bases of the junction unmatched. As DNA, the CDR3 is TGTGCCAGCAGCCCCCTGGGGGCTAGCGGGAGTCTCCAAGAGACCCAGTACTTC. Protein sequence: CASSPLGASGSLQETQYF. Based on the CDR3 plus reference TRBV14 and TRBJ2-5, the full variable domain is EAGVTQFPSHSVIEKGQTVTLRCDPISGHDNLYWYRRVMGKEIKFLLHFVKESKQDESGMPNNRFLAERTGGTYSTLKVQPAELEDSGVYFCASSPLGASGSLQETQYFGPGTRLLVL.

The rearrangement links TRBV10-1 to TRBJ2-1; possible D gene TRBD2, 5 bases. The germline CDR1 and CDR2 sequences are WNHNN and SYGVQD (reference sequence). The CDR3 length is 15 residues. The ends were cut back, 3 bases at V and 5 bases at J, with 14 bases in the middle. The CDR3 coding sequence is TGCGCCAGCAGTGACCTAGCTGGGAGTAACAATGAGCAGTTCTTC. Residues: CASSDLAGSNNEQFF.

A word on this clone: With a much larger clone just one base away, this may be a read error. J is TRBJ1-4 and V is TRBV28; TRBD1 agrees at 9 bases. From germline, CDR1 is MDHEN and CDR2 SYDVKM. This CDR3 has 15 amino acids. CDR3 loop: CVSSSPGQGNEKLFF. DNA for the CDR3: TGTGTCAGCAGTTCGCCGGGACAGGGTAATGAAAAACTGTTTTTT.

This clone was counted only a few times. V is TRBV4-2 and J is TRBJ2-7, with D possibly matching TRBD2 (6 bases). V dropped 1 base and J dropped 4 bases, with 14 bases sitting between them. The CDR3 totals 15 residues. Germline CDR1 and CDR2: LGHNA and YNFKEQ. CDR3 amino acids: CASSQGPEGGYEQYF. The CDR3 nucleotides read TGTGCCAGCAGCCAAGGTCCGGAGGGTGGGTACGAGCAGTACTTC.

The rearrangement links TRBV13 to TRBJ2-7, with 11 positions matching TRBD2. J lost 1 base, V lost 5 bases, and 7 bases had no gene match. The CDR3 extends over 16 amino acids. From germline, CDR1 is PRHDT and CDR2 FYEKMQ (reference sequence). The CDR3 region is CASSLSSGGPSYEQYF. The CDR3 nucleotides read TGTGCCAGCAGCCTTTCTAGCGGGGGGCCGTCCTACGAGCAGTACTTC.